This TCR beta chain originates from a study of long-term antiretroviral therapy in people with HIV. Notes on the study in general: At every time point, clones expanded before ART dominated the repertoire. Spans of CDR3 length were tighter for HIV repertoires than for controls. Diversity went up after ART and still fell short of transplant donor controls.

The V and J ends lost 0 bases and 4 bases respectively, with 4 bases between them. The CDR3 has 13 residues. Germline loops: CDR1 MNHEY, CDR2 SVGAGI. Samples were assayed with immunoSEQ v3.0 at survey level. The data were produced by immunoSEQ multiplex PCR, yet TCRdb's version contains in-frame clones alone and is incomplete. This sample has 20,000 to 30,000 clones; around 80% occur once, and the top ten carry 9% to 10%. Note on this clone: Its cognate antigen is unknown.

The receptor was isolated from a middle-aged woman with HIV. The source was unsorted PBMCs, collected 1.2 years after starting antiretroviral therapy. V gene TRBV6-5 combines with J gene TRBJ2-1; D is unresolved. CDR3 nucleotide sequence: TGTGCCAGCAGTTACTCCTCTTACAATGAGCAGTTCTTC. This translates into CASSYSSYNEQFF.